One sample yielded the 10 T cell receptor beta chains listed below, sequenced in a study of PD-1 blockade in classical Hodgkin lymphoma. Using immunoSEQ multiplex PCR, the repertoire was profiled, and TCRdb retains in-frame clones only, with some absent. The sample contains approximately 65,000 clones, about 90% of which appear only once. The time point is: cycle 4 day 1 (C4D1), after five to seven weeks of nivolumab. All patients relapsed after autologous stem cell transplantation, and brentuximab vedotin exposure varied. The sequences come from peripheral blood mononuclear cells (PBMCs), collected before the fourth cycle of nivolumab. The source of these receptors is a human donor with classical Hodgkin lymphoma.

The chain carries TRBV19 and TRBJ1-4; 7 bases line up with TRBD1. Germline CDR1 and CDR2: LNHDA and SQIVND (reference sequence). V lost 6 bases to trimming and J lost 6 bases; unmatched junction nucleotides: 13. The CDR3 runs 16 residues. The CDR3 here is CASRYIRQGRDEKLFF. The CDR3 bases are TGTGCCAGTAGGTACATCCGACAGGGCAGGGATGAAAAACTGTTTTTT. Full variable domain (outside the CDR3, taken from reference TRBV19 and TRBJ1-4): DGGITQSPKYLFRKEGQNVTLSCEQNLNHDAMYWYRQDPGQGLRLIYYSQIVNDFQKGDIAEGYSVSREKKESFPLTVTSAQKNPTAFYLCASRYIRQGRDEKLFFGSGTQLSVL.

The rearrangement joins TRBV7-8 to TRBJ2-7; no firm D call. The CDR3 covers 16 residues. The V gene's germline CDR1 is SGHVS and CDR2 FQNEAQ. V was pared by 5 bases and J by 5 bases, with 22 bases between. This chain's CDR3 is CASSARTRSPYDEQYF. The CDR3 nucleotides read TGTGCCAGCAGCGCTAGGACCCGCTCCCCCTATGACGAGCAGTACTTC.

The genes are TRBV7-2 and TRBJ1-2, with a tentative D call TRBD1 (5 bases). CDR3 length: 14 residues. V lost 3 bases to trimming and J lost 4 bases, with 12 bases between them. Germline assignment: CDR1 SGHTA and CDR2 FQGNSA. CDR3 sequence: CASSFTGTGYGYTF. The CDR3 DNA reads TGTGCCAGCAGCTTTACCGGGACGGGCTATGGCTACACCTTC. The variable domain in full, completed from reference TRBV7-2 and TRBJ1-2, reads GAGVSQSPSNKVTEKGKDVELRCDPISGHTALYWYRQSLGQGLEFLIYFQGNSAPDKSGLPSDRFSAERTGGSVSTLTIQRTQQEDSAVYLCASSFTGTGYGYTFGSGTRLTVV.

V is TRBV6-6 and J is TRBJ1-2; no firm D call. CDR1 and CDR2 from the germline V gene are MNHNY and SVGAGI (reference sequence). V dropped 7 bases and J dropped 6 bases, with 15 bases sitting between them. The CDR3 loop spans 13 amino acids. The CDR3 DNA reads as TGTGCCAGCATCGCTCGGGTGCTCGATGGCTACACCTTC. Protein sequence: CASIARVLDGYTF.

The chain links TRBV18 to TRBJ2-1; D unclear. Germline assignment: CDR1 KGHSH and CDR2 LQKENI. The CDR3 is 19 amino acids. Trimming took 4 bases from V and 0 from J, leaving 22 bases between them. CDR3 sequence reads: CASSQLPYGAPGSYNEQFF. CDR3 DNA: TGTGCCAGCTCACAACTACCATACGGAGCCCCGGGCTCCTACAATGAGCAGTTCTTC.

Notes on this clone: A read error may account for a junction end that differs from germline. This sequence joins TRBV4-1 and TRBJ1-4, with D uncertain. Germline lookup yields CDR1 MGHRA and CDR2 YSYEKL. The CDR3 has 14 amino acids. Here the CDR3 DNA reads TGCGCCAGCAACCAAGGGAGGCGGGATGAAAAACTGTTTTTT. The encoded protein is CASNQGRRDEKLFF.

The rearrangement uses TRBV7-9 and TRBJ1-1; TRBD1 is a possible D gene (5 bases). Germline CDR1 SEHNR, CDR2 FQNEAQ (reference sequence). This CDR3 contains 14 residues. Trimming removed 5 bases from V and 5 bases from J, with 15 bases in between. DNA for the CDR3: TGTGCCAGCAGCCGCGCGGGGGGAGGAACTGAAGCTTTCTTT. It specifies CASSRAGGGTEAFF.

The CDR3 DNA follows: TGTGCCTGGAGTCCAGGACAGGGGGAGCAGTTCTTC. This sequence encodes CAWSPGQGEQFF. This chain connects TRBV30 to TRBJ2-1; 9 bases agree with TRBD1. The CDR3 is 12 residues long. Unmatched junction bases numbered 3, after V lost 2 bases and J lost 10 bases. The germline V gene encodes CDR1 GTSNPN and CDR2 SVGIG (reference sequence).

The CDR3: CASSRRGLITGELFF. The CDR3 DNA is TGTGCCAGCAGCCGTCGGGGCCTAATCACCGGGGAGCTGTTTTTT. The chain recombines TRBV5-6 with TRBJ2-2; possibly TRBD1 or TRBD2 for D (5 bases each). V dropped 4 bases and J dropped 4 bases, with 14 bases sitting between them. The CDR3 extends over 15 amino acids. CDR1 and CDR2 from the germline V gene are SGHDT and YYEEEE.

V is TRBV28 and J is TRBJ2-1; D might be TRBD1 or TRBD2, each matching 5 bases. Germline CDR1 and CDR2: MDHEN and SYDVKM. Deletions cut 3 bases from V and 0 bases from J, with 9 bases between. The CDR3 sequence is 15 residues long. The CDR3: CASSFRGVSYNEQFF. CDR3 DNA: TGTGCCAGCAGTTTTAGAGGGGTCTCCTACAATGAGCAGTTCTTC.